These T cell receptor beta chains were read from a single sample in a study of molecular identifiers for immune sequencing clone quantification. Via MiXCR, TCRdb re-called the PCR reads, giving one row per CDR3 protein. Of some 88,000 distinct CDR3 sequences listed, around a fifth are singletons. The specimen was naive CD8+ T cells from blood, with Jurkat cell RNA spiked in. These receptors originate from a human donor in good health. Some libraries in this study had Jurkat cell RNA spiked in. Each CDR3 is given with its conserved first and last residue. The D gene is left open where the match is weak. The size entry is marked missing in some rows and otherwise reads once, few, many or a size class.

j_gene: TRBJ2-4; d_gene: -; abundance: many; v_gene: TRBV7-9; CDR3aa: CASSLQSNIQYF; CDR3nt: TGTGCCAGCAGCTTACAGTCAAACATTCAGTACTTC
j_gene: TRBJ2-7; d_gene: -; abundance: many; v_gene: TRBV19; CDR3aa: CASSIDLTAGMSYEQYF; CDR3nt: TGTGCCAGTAGTATAGATCTAACAGCCGGGATGTCCTACGAGCAGTACTTC
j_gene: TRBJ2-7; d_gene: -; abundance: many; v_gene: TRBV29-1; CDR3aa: CSVVARTSSYEQYF; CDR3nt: TGCAGCGTTGTGGCCAGGACCAGCTCCTACGAGCAGTACTTC
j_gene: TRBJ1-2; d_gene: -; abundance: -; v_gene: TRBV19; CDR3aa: CASTPWGGQNYGYTF; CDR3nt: TGTGCCAGTACGCCCTGGGGGGGGCAAAACTATGGCTACACCTTC
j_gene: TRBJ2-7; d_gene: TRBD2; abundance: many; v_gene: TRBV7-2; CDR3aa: CASSLVSGGAYEQYF; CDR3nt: TGTGCCAGCAGCTTAGTGAGCGGGGGAGCCTACGAGCAGTACTTC
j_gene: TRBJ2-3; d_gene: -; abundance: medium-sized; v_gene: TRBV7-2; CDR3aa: CASSLYADTQYF; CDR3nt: TGTGCCAGCAGCCTCTACGCAGATACGCAGTATTTT
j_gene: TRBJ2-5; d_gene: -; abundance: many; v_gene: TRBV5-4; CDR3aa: CASSISTGLEPQYF; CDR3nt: TGTGCCAGCAGCATCTCGACAGGCCTAGAGCCCCAGTACTTC
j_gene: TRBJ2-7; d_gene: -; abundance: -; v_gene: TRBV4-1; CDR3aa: CASSQERGRGDYEQYF; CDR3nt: TGCGCCAGCAGCCAAGAAAGGGGGAGGGGGGACTACGAGCAGTACTTC
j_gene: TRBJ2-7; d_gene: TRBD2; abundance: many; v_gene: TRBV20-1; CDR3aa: CSARDRTSGGASPYEQYF; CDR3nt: TGCAGTGCTAGAGATAGGACTAGCGGGGGGGCCAGTCCCTACGAGCAGTACTTC
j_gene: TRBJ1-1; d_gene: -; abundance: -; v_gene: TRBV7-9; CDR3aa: CASSLLGLNTEAFF; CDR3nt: TGTGCCAGCAGCTTACTGGGACTAAACACTGAAGCTTTCTTT
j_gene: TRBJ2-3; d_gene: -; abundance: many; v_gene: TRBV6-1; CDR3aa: CASRYVGDTQYF; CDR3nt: TGTGCCAGCAGATACGTCGGAGATACGCAGTATTTT
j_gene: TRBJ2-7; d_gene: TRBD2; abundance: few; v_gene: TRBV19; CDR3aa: CASSIREGFYEQYF; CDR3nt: TGTGCCAGTAGTATCCGGGAGGGCTTCTACGAGCAGTACTTC
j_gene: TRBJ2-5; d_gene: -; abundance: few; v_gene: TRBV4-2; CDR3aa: CASSPLISEETQYF; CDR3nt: TGTGCCAGCAGCCCGCTTATTTCGGAAGAGACCCAGTACTTC
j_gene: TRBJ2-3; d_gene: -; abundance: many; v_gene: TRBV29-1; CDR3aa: CSVSTGVTQYF; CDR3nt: TGCAGCGTTAGTACAGGTGTTACGCAGTATTTT
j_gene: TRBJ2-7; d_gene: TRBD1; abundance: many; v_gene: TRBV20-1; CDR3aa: CSADDRATYEQYF; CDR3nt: TGCAGTGCTGACGACAGGGCAACCTACGAGCAGTACTTC
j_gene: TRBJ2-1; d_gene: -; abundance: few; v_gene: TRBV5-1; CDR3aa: CASSWLAGGTYNEQFF; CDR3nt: TGCGCCAGCAGCTGGCTGGCAGGGGGGACCTACAATGAGCAGTTCTTC
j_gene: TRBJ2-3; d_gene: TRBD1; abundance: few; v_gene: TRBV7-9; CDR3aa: CASSLNDYRTGRDTQYF; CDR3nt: TGTGCCAGCAGCTTAAATGATTACCGGACAGGGAGAGATACGCAGTATTTT
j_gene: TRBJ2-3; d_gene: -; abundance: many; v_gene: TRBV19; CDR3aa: CASSSLDGDTQYF; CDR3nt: TGTGCCAGTAGTTCACTGGACGGAGATACGCAGTATTTT
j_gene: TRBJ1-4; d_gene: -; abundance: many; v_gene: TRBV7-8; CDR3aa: CASSLRSGGRTNEKLFF; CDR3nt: TGTGCCAGCAGCTTACGGTCGGGGGGGAGGACTAATGAAAAACTGTTTTTT
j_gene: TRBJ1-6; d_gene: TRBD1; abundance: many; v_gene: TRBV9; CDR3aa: CASSPGTANNSPLHF; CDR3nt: TGTGCCAGCAGCCCCGGGACAGCCAATAATTCACCCCTCCACTTT
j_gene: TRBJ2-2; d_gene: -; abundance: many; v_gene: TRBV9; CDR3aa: CASSVATSGDGGELFF; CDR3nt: TGTGCCAGCAGCGTAGCTACCTCGGGGGACGGCGGGGAGCTGTTTTTT
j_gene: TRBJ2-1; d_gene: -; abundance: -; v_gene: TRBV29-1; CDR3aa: CSVGLDSGFYNEQFF; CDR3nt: TGCAGCGTTGGATTGGACAGTGGATTCTACAATGAGCAGTTCTTC
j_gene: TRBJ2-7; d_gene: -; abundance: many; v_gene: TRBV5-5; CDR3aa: CASSLSDGYEQYF; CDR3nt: TGTGCCAGCAGCCTCTCCGATGGCTACGAGCAGTACTTC
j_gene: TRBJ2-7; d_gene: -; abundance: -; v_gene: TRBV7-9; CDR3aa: CASSLASSCEQYF; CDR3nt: TGTGCCAGCAGCTTAGCGAGTAGCTGCGAGCAGTACTTC
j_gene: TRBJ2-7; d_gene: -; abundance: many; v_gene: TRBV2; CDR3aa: CASSAALPKWARKGYEQYF; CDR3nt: TGTGCCAGCAGTGCCGCCCTACCGAAATGGGCCAGAAAGGGGTACGAGCAGTACTTC
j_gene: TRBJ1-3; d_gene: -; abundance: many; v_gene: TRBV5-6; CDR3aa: CASSFTVLTLSGNTIYF; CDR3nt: TGTGCCAGCAGCTTTACGGTCCTGACCCTCTCTGGAAACACCATATATTTT
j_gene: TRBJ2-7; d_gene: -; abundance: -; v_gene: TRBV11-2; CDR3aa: CASSLAFGGVEQYF; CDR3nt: TGTGCCAGCAGCTTAGCTTTCGGGGGAGTCGAGCAGTACTTC
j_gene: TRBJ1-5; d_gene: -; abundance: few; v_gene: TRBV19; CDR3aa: CASRGPKMNQPQHF; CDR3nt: TGTGCCAGTCGTGGCCCTAAGATGAATCAGCCCCAGCATTTT
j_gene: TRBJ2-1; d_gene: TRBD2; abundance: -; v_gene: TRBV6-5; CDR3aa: CASTGLAGGNEQFF; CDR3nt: TGTGCCAGCACTGGACTAGCGGGAGGTAATGAGCAGTTCTTC
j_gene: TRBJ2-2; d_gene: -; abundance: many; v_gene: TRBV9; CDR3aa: CASSVEGDTGELFF; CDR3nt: TGTGCCAGCAGCGTAGAAGGGGATACCGGGGAGCTGTTTTTT
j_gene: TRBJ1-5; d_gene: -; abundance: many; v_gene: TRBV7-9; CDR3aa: CASSLGQGPNQPQHF; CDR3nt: TGTGCCAGCAGCTTAGGGCAGGGTCCAAATCAGCCCCAGCATTTT
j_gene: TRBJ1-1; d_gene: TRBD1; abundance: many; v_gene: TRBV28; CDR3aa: CASSFRGTGHTEAFF; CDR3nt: TGTGCCAGCAGTTTCCGCGGGACAGGGCACACTGAAGCTTTCTTT
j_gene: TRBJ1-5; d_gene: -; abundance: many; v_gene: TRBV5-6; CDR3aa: CASSSTGALVSYSNQPQHF; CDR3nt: TGTGCCAGCAGCTCCACTGGGGCCCTTGTTTCGTATAGCAATCAGCCCCAGCATTTT
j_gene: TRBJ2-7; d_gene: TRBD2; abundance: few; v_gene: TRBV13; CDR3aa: CASSSAPTSYVLHEQYF; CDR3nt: TGTGCCAGCAGCTCCGCTCCGACTAGCTATGTTTTGCACGAGCAGTACTTC
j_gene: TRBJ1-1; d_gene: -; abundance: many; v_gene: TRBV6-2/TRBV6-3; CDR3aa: CASSYEGTNTEAFF; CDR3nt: TGTGCCAGCAGTTACGAAGGCACGAACACTGAAGCTTTCTTT
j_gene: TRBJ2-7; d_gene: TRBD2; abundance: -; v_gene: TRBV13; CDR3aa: CASSNPGTSGNYEQYF; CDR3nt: TGTGCCAGCAGCAACCCCGGGACTAGCGGGAACTACGAGCAGTACTTC
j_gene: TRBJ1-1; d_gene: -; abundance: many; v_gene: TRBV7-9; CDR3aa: CASSLTGKPLMNTEAFF; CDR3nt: TGTGCCAGCAGCTTAACAGGGAAGCCCCTAATGAACACTGAAGCTTTCTTT
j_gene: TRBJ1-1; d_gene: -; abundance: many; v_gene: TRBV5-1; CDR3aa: CASNSLLFGTLNTEAFF; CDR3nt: TGCGCCAGCAACTCCCTACTATTCGGAACCTTGAACACTGAAGCTTTCTTT
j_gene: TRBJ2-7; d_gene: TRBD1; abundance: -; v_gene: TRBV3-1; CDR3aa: CASSPRGTGVTEKYF; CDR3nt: TGTGCCAGCAGCCCTCGTGGGACAGGGGTGACCGAAAAGTACTTC
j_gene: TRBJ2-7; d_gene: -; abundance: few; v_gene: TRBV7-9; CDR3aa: CASSLVWPTRGISYEQYF; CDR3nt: TGTGCCAGCAGCTTAGTATGGCCTACGAGGGGTATCTCCTACGAGCAGTACTTC